The T cell receptor (beta chain) under discussion was sequenced for a study of blood T cell repertoires in COVID-19. Overall study: COVID-19 samples, acute and convalescent, were from the United States, Italy and Spain. Nucleic acid was either cDNA or gDNA, and it came from T cells, B-cell-depleted T cells, or PBMCs.

CDR1 is SGHRS, CDR2 YFSETQ, per germline. V lost 4 bases and J 0 bases, leaving 10 bases between the germline ends. There are 14 residues in the CDR3. TCRdb's table, derived via immunoSEQ multiplex PCR, lists solely in-frame clones and lacks some. This repertoire shows roughly 230,000 clones, 70% to 90% found once; its top ten account for about 1%. The TCR sequence derives from a man between 35 and 55 years old with acute or convalescent COVID-19. Sequenced input: peripheral blood. The chain combines TRBV5-1 with TRBJ1-1; a weak D match, TRBD1 (5 bases). CDR3 nucleotide sequence: TGCGCCAGCAGCCTTAGGACAATGAACACTGAAGCTTTCTTT. Its protein is CASSLRTMNTEAFF.